This T cell receptor (beta chain) was identified in a study of OX40 agonist ivuxolimab in advanced cancers. In regard to this clone: The target antigen is unknown.

The CDR3 sequence is 15 residues long. Trimming removed 3 bases at V and 5 bases at J, with 16 bases between. Germline assignment: CDR1 SGHAT and CDR2 FQNNGV. Generated by immunoSEQ multiplex PCR, the TCRdb table keeps only in-frame clones and is missing some. The sample records tens of thousands of clones, 91% being singletons. General study points: Averaging showed that CD8+ T cells had more expanded clones than CD4+ did. The authors did not determine the antigen specificity of the expanded peripheral T cells.

The specimen was CD4+ or CD8+ T cells sorted from blood, collected in a trial of the OX40 agonist ivuxolimab. This sequence originates from an adult with an advanced solid tumor such as melanoma, head and neck, liver or kidney cancer. V and J are TRBV11-2 and TRBJ2-5, with D hard to call. CDR3: CASSFDPSVGETQYF. The CDR3, as DNA: TGTGCCAGCAGCTTCGATCCCTCCGTAGGGGAGACCCAGTACTTC. Full variable domain (missing parts from reference TRBV11-2 and TRBJ2-5): EAGVAQSPRYKIIEKRQSVAFWCNPISGHATLYWYQQILGQGPKLLIQFQNNGVVDDSQLPKDRFSAERLKGVDSTLKIQPAKLEDSAVYLCASSFDPSVGETQYFGPGTRLLVL.